This TCR beta chain was identified in a study of blood T cell repertoires in COVID-19. Across the study: Material from acute and convalescent COVID-19 was sourced from the United States, Italy and Spain. T cells, B-cell-depleted T cells, or PBMCs provided the cDNA or gDNA that served as material.

V lost 1 base and J lost 4, with 5 bases in between. Germline V gene lookup returns CDR1 SGHKS and CDR2 YYEKEE (reference sequence). The CDR3 length is 12 residues. Source study methods: For nucleated cells, counts were estimated from reference gene primer amplification. Method: immunoSEQ multiplex PCR; TCRdb's copy keeps in-frame clones and lacks some. V, J and clone size are taken as reported in that table, and D and trimming were inferred from the DNA itself. The data contain around 310,000 clones, over 75% of them singletons. This chain connects TRBV5-5 to TRBJ1-2; D call uncertain. The sample taken for sequencing was peripheral blood. The TCR was taken from a woman aged 60-70 years with acute or convalescent COVID-19. CDR3 sequence: CASSLYSYGYTF. The CDR3 DNA reads as TGTGCCAGCAGCTTGTACAGCTATGGCTACACCTTC.